The present T cell receptor (beta chain) was sequenced within a study of cytomegalovirus exposure and HLA in healthy donors. Points from the study as a whole: Several of the most significant clusters appeared, in a later analysis, to be linked to common viral pathogens. The records held CMV serostatus as the only immune exposure information.

Primers for the PCR totalled 60 Vbeta and 13 Jbeta. TCRdb's copy holds only in-frame clones and misses some; the assay was immunoSEQ multiplex PCR. The table has 90,000 to 100,000 clones, about 77% seen once. V was shortened by 8 bases and J by 3 bases, with 14 bases between the two germline ends. Germline CDR1 reads SNHLY; CDR2 reads FYNNEI. The CDR3 runs 13 residues. As concerns this clone: Antigen specificity is unknown.

V usage is TRBV2 and J usage is TRBJ2-7; D might be TRBD2 (6 bases). Material: PBMCs. This sequence was found in a woman aged 40-49 years in good health and CMV-seronegative. The CDR3 is CASCAGLNYEQYF. The CDR3 DNA reads TGTGCCAGCTGTGCGGGACTCAACTACGAGCAGTACTTC.